These 10 T cell receptor beta chains came from one sample sequenced in a study of molecular identifiers for immune sequencing clone quantification. TCRdb itself ran the PCR reads through MiXCR, one entry per CDR3 protein. The sample holds 600,000 to 650,000 distinct CDR3 sequences; 20% are singletons and the top ten take roughly 0.85%. The sequenced sample was naive CD8+ T cells from blood, with Jurkat cell RNA spiked in. Subset here: FACS-sorted CD8+CD4-CCR7+CD45RA+ naive T cells. These receptors originate from a human donor in good health. Some libraries in this study had Jurkat cell RNA spiked in.

Ten or more counts support this clonotype. The chain employs TRBV9 and TRBJ2-2; no definite D call. This CDR3 is 15 amino acids long. Trimming cost V 4 bases and J 3 bases, with 13 bases left between them. The germline V gene has CDR1 SGDLS and CDR2 YYNGEE. CDR3 loop: CASSMTGAYTGELFF. CDR3 coding DNA: TGTGCCAGCAGCATGACGGGCGCGTACACCGGGGAGCTGTTTTTT. Full variable domain (remainder filled in from reference TRBV9 and TRBJ2-2): DSGVTQTPKHLITATGQRVTLRCSPRSGDLSVYWYQQSLDQGLQFLIQYYNGEERAKGNILERFSAQQFPDLHSELNLSSLELGDSALYFCASSMTGAYTGELFFGEGSRLTVL.

This clonotype appeared many times. J is TRBJ2-7 and V is TRBV5-1; D is perhaps TRBD2 (6 bases). V lost 4 bases to trimming and J lost 5 bases, with 19 bases between them. Germline CDR1 is SGHRS and CDR2 is YFSETQ. The CDR3 spans 15 residues. This CDR3 reads CASSLTGRTIDEQYF. Here the CDR3 DNA reads TGCGCCAGCAGCCTAACAGGACGGACTATCGACGAGCAGTACTTC. Supplemented by reference TRBV5-1 and TRBJ2-7, the full variable domain reads KAGVTQTPRYLIKTRGQQVTLSCSPISGHRSVSWYQQTPGQGLQFLFEYFSETQRNKGNFPGRFSGRQFSNSRSEMNVSTLELGDSALYLCASSLTGRTIDEQYFGPGTRLTVT.

This clonotype was observed at least ten times. The chain employs TRBV28 and TRBJ1-2; 7 nucleotides match TRBD1. Germline CDR1 MDHEN, CDR2 SYDVKM. J was trimmed by 4 bases and V by 7 bases; bases with no gene match: 6. CDR3 size: 13 residues. The CDR3 DNA sequence: TGTGCCAGCAACCCAGGGACAGCCTATGGCTACACCTTC. This gives the protein CASNPGTAYGYTF.

About this clonotype: This may stem from a read error, because a much larger clone lies one nucleotide away. This chain uses TRBV4-1 with TRBJ1-3, with D uncertain. CDR1 is MGHRA, CDR2 YSYEKL, per germline. CDR3 length: 16 amino acids. The CDR3 reads CSSSQDLTSPWDTIYF. DNA for the CDR3: TGCTCCAGCAGCCAAGATTTGACTTCCCCCTGGGACACCATATATTTT.

This clonotype was counted ten times or more. This sequence joins TRBV5-1 and TRBJ1-3; D is unclear. This CDR3 contains 15 residues. Per germline, CDR1 SGHRS and CDR2 YFSETQ. Trimming removed 3 bases at V and 3 bases at J, with 13 bases between. CDR3 loop: CASSSDGLDGNTIYF. The CDR3 DNA sequence: TGCGCCAGCAGCTCGGACGGGTTGGATGGAAACACCATATATTTT.

This chain connects TRBV19 to TRBJ2-2; D is perhaps TRBD2 (5 bases). Trimming shortened V by 10 bases and J by 5 bases, and 11 bases separated the two germline ends. This CDR3 contains 12 residues. Germline CDR1 LNHDA, CDR2 SQIVND (reference sequence). Written as DNA, the CDR3 is TGTGCCATAGCCGGGGTAACCGGGGAGCTGTTTTTT. Translated, it gives CAIAGVTGELFF.

At least ten counts were recorded for this clonotype. The rearrangement joins TRBV4-3 to TRBJ1-5; TRBD1 might be the D (6 bases). The length of the CDR3 is 16 residues. V lost 0 bases, J lost 6 bases, and 15 bases lay in between. CDR1 is LGHNA and CDR2 is YSLEER in the germline V gene. The chain's CDR3 is CASSQDTGRGRQPQHF. The CDR3 DNA sequence: TGCGCCAGCAGCCAAGATACGGGACGGGGGCGTCAGCCCCAGCATTTT.

This clonotype was counted ten times or more. The J gene is TRBJ1-6, the V gene TRBV5-4; D is ambiguous. The CDR3 is 12 amino acids. Germline CDR1 reads SGHNT; CDR2 reads YYREEE (reference sequence). Trimming left V 2 bases short and J 8 bases short, with 5 bases between. Here the CDR3 reads CASSFGDSPLHF. The CDR3 bases are TGTGCCAGCAGCTTTGGAGATTCACCCCTCCACTTT.

There are many counts of this clonotype. This chain links TRBV27 with TRBJ1-2, with 8 bases matching TRBD1. CDR3 length equals 14 residues. CDR1 is MNHEY, CDR2 SMNVEV, per germline (reference sequence). With V trimmed by 6 bases and J by 3 bases, 6 bases remained unmatched. The chain's CDR3 is CASRFAGGDYGYTF. The CDR3 coding sequence is TGTGCCAGCAGGTTTGCAGGGGGCGACTATGGCTACACCTTC.

V usage is TRBV19 and J usage is TRBJ1-1; D is unclear. The CDR3 totals 15 residues. With 5 bases removed from V and 0 bases from J, the gap between germline ends came to 13 bases. Germline assignment: CDR1 LNHDA and CDR2 SQIVND (reference sequence). The CDR3: CASSLQNLLNTEAFF. Written as DNA, the CDR3 is TGTGCCAGTAGTTTACAGAATCTCTTGAACACTGAAGCTTTCTTT.